The 8 T cell receptor beta chains in this list originate from one sample, sequenced in a study of blood T cell repertoires in COVID-19. Generated by immunoSEQ multiplex PCR, the TCRdb table keeps only in-frame clones and is missing some. In the table there are more than 150,000 clones, nearly 90% of which are singletons. Sequencing was performed on peripheral blood. Source of these receptors: a man in his forties or fifties with acute or convalescent COVID-19.

The CDR3 spells CASGRGRQLSSYEQYF. In nucleotides, the CDR3 is TGTGCCAGCGGGAGGGGCAGACAGTTGAGCTCCTACGAGCAGTACTTC. The chain carries TRBV2 and TRBJ2-7; 7 nucleotides align to TRBD2. Germline V lookup: CDR1 SNHLY, CDR2 FYNNEI. The CDR3 loop spans 16 amino acids. The junction had 13 bases not matched to a gene; V was cut back by 8 bases and J by 0 bases.

The chain links TRBV6-1 to TRBJ1-5, with TRBD1 as a possible D gene (5 bases). Trimming cost V 4 bases and J 1 base, with 14 bases left between them. This CDR3 has 16 amino acids. Per germline, CDR1 MNHNS and CDR2 SASEGT. CDR3 DNA: TGTGCCAGCAGTGTAACTGGGGGGAACAGCAATCAGCCCCAGCATTTT. Translating it yields CASSVTGGNSNQPQHF.

The CDR3 DNA reads TGTGCCAGCAGCTCGAGCTCCTACAATGAGCAGTTCTTC. It yields the protein CASSSSSYNEQFF. This sequence joins TRBV7-8 and TRBJ2-1, with unresolved D. Germline lookup yields CDR1 SGHVS and CDR2 FQNEAQ. The ends were cut back, 4 bases at V and 0 bases at J, with 4 bases in the middle. The CDR3 runs to 13 residues.

This clone has only one observation. The chain employs TRBV3-1 (or the pseudogene TRBV3-2) and TRBJ2-5, with TRBD1 matching 10 bases. Trimming removed 6 bases from V and 5 bases from J; junction bases left unmatched: 6. The V gene's germline CDR1 is LGHDT and CDR2 YNNKEL (reference sequence). The CDR3 totals 14 residues. The DNA of the CDR3 is TGTGCCAGCAGGTTGACAGGGGGCTCCGAGACCCAGTACTTC. This codes for CASRLTGGSETQYF.

The chain links TRBV4-1 to TRBJ2-1; 8 nucleotides match TRBD1. This CDR3 has 14 amino acids. V shed 1 base, J shed 4 bases, and the junction held 0 bases outside the gene matches. CDR1 and CDR2 (germline): MGHRA, YSYEKL. CDR3: CASSQGDRYNEQFF. The CDR3 DNA reads as TGCGCCAGCAGCCAAGGGGACAGGTACAATGAGCAGTTCTTC.

V gene TRBV11-3 combines with J gene TRBJ2-5; D unresolved. V was clipped by 2 bases and J by 5 bases, with 15 bases between them. This CDR3 has 15 residues. Germline-derived CDR1 and CDR2 are SGHNT and YENEEA. The CDR3: CASSLFTGSMETQYF. DNA for the CDR3: TGTGCCAGCAGCTTATTTACCGGGTCCATGGAGACCCAGTACTTC.

CDR3 amino acids: CASSYQPTGGKADTQYF. Written as DNA, the CDR3 is TGTGCCAGCAGCTACCAACCGACAGGGGGCAAGGCAGATACGCAGTATTTT. This chain uses TRBV7-2 with TRBJ2-3; 10 bases match TRBD1. The CDR3 is 17 residues long. Trimming removed 4 bases from V and 4 bases from J; junction bases left unmatched: 11. CDR1 is SGHTA, CDR2 FQGNSA, per germline.

The V and J genes are TRBV28 and TRBJ2-7; D is undetermined. V gave up 7 bases and J gave up 2 bases, with 9 bases separating them. Germline CDR1 is MDHEN and CDR2 is SYDVKM. This CDR3 has 12 residues. CDR3 bases: TGTGCCAGCAATTCACCTACCTACGAGCAGTACTTC. Its protein product is CASNSPTYEQYF. Full variable domain (remainder filled in from reference TRBV28 and TRBJ2-7): DVKVTQSSRYLVKRTGEKVFLECVQDMDHENMFWYRQDPGLGLRLIYFSYDVKMKEKGDIPEGYSVSREKKERFSLILESASTNQTSMYLCASNSPTYEQYFGPGTRLTVT.